This T cell receptor beta chain was documented in a study of blood T cells in healthy people across ages (dated by TCRdb to 2014 to 2015). Regarding the complete study: In model experiments, roughly one uniquely barcoded TCR beta cDNA molecule per two T cells was captured by template switching. For two donors (one aged 18 to 30 and one aged 80 or older), the study analyzed two additional independent replicas of 1 million unique cDNA reads from the same blood draw. To avoid experimental bias, donors of different ages were spread randomly across the sequencing lanes. Donors were grouped into four age groups: young (average approximately 16 years), middle-aged (about 38), aged (approximately 67) and long-lived (82). Age-related changes in TCR beta repertoire diversity were measured in the study by deep sequencing normalized with unique cDNA molecular identifiers. What the work shows at the level of the full study, not this receptor alone: As age increased, observed TCR beta diversity per million T cells dropped in a roughly linear way, and a significant reduction was already evident by age 40. The long-lived group showed more naive CD4+ T cells, fewer expanded clones and increased TCR diversity than the aged group, suggesting age selection. Total diversity estimates from one million sequenced T cells were considered lower bounds and underestimates. Conclusive comparison of naive and antigen-experienced compartments was prevented by the profiling of bulk unsorted PBMCs. Observed TCR beta diversity correlated strongly with the percentage of naive T cells measured by flow cytometry. Donor CMV infection status was unknown, potentially confounding age-related changes in expanded clonotypes.

The donors were 40 or so Caucasian individuals from Russia, aged roughly 6 to 95 years, who were systemically healthy. Each donor gave 8 to 10 milliliters of peripheral blood, collected into EDTA-treated Vacutainer tubes. Ficoll-Paque density-gradient centrifugation was used to isolate PBMCs, with at least 6.5 million per sample. Total RNA was extracted from PBMCs with Trizol reagent, with at least 6 micrograms obtained per sample. Naive CD45RAhigh/CD27high T cell percentages were measured by flow cytometry on a PBMC aliquot from every donor. Libraries were made using 5' RACE. The instrument was an Illumina HiSeq 2500. The second PCR ran for roughly 7 to 11 cycles and used a J-beta primer mix along with a sample-barcoded 5' primer. A unique molecular identifier was introduced onto each TCR beta cDNA molecule by a template-switch 5' adaptor carrying 12 random nucleotides. At least 2.5 million CDR3-containing paired-end reads were obtained from each sample. First-strand cDNA was synthesized from all RNA with the Mint cDNA synthesis kit, primed by a TRBC-specific oligonucleotide. All cDNA was treated with uracil-DNA glycosylase and then went through a first 18-cycle PCR with the universal primers M1SS and BC2_uni_R. From the authors' description of their analysis: For normalization, 1 million high-quality reads, each with a distinct molecular identifier, were randomly selected from each sample. Instead of being binned into consensus sequences, reads that shared molecular identifiers were thrown out. MiTCR, with a Q25 quality threshold and the strictest error-elimination algorithm, was used for CDR3 identification, clonotype clustering and error correction. Lower-bound total TCR beta diversity was estimated with a nonparametric unseen species model using Euler transformation. TCRdb's own reprocessing of the public reads used fastp at Q25 and MiXCR and kept productive beta chains. Here each entry gathers all rows of one CDR3 protein and keeps the most common genes and DNA. TCRdb, not the original authors, processed these V and J calls. The sample table records hundreds of thousands of distinct CDR3 sequences; about 30% of these occur just once. The ten largest clones take up 15% to 18% of the sample.

This clonotype was seen repeatedly, ten times or more. Its target antigen remains unknown. The sample holds no much larger clone one base away, and base qualities are not on file. The sequenced material came from blood. This sequence was found in an elderly woman in good health.

The CDR3: CASSPLPDQPQHF. The nucleotides read TGCGCCAGCAGCCCCCTCCCGGATCAGCCCCAGCATTTT. The sequence links TRBV5-1 to TRBJ1-5; the D gene lacks a confident call. V sheds 4 bases and J sheds 5 bases, leaving 10 bases between their ends. CDR1 SGHRS and CDR2 YFSETQ are derived from the germline V gene. Measured from the cysteine to the phenylalanine, the CDR3 is 13 residues long. Just CDR3 DNA is preserved here, 39 bases in frame from base 1.